This paragraph reports one T cell receptor (beta chain). The assay was immunoSEQ multiplex PCR, and TCRdb's table has in-frame clones only and misses some. The sample contains fewer than 250,000 clones, under 95% of which appear only once. This record belongs to a study of T cell responses to AZD1222 COVID-19 vaccine. The CDR3 spans 14 residues. Germline CDR1 reads SGHTA; CDR2 reads FQGNSA. The V gene end was trimmed by 5 bases and the J gene end by 9 bases; junction bases not matched to a gene: 10. The V and J genes are TRBV7-2 and TRBJ2-1; 7 nucleotides line up with TRBD2. The clonotype comes from an adult in good health. The sequenced sample was peripheral blood, obtained on day 0 of MenACWY control vaccination. CDR3 amino acids: CASSTRGERGEQFF. The CDR3 DNA reads as TGTGCCAGCAGCACCCGGGGGGAGAGGGGTGAGCAGTTCTTC. Full variable domain (rest looked up from reference TRBV7-2 and TRBJ2-1): GAGVSQSPSNKVTEKGKDVELRCDPISGHTALYWYRQSLGQGLEFLIYFQGNSAPDKSGLPSDRFSAERTGGSVSTLTIQRTQQEDSAVYLCASSTRGERGEQFFGPGTRLTVL.